Below, 27 T cell receptor beta chains from the same sample are listed, as sequenced in a study of T cell clonotyping in hematopoietic cell transplantation. The assay was immunoSEQ multiplex PCR, and TCRdb's table has in-frame clones only and misses some. The table has over 35,000 clones, 80% to 90% seen once. Sequencing was performed on peripheral blood mononuclear cells. These receptor sequences come from a woman aged 40 to 50 in good health. Some clones in this sample may be carry-over from other donors' samples.

This rearrangement joins TRBV5-1 to TRBJ2-1; 14 nucleotides agree with TRBD2. This CDR3 comprises 15 residues. Germline loops: CDR1 SGHRS, CDR2 YFSETQ. V trimming: 4 bases; J trimming: 9 bases; junction bases outside the gene matches: 6. The CDR3 region has the DNA TGCGCCAGCAGCCCGGGACTAGCGGGAGTTGGTGAGCAGTTCTTC. Translation gives CASSPGLAGVGEQFF.

The CDR3 DNA sequence: TGTGCCAGCAGTTTGGCCCGGGCTGTCGATATGACAGATACGCAGTATTTT. Protein product: CASSLARAVDMTDTQYF. The gene calls are TRBV28 and TRBJ2-3, with D unclear. Trimming took off 3 bases at V and 3 bases at J, with 19 bases between the two ends. The germline V gene encodes CDR1 MDHEN and CDR2 SYDVKM. The CDR3 consists of 17 residues.

The V and J genes are TRBV19 and TRBJ2-2; the match to TRBD2 covers 7 bases. Germline lookup yields CDR1 LNHDA and CDR2 SQIVND (reference sequence). CDR3 length equals 13 residues. V dropped 7 bases and J dropped 7; count of bases not matched to a gene: 6. The CDR3 here is CASNFWEGGELFF. The CDR3, as DNA: TGTGCCAGTAATTTCTGGGAGGGCGGGGAGCTGTTTTTT.

The chain is built from TRBV6-6 and TRBJ2-3; D is possibly TRBD1 (6 bases). Trimming removed 5 bases at V and 10 bases at J, with 10 bases between. CDR3 length: 11 residues. Germline V lookup: CDR1 MNHNY, CDR2 SVGAGI (reference sequence). The CDR3 bases are TGTGCCAGCAGTGACGGACAGTCGCAGTATTTT. Translation gives CASSDGQSQYF.

The rearrangement links TRBV7-6 to TRBJ2-7, with 16 bases that match TRBD2. The length of the CDR3 is 18 residues. Per the germline V gene, CDR1 is SGHVS and CDR2 is FNYEAQ. Unmatched junction bases numbered 3, after V lost 0 bases and J lost 1 base. Here the CDR3 reads CASSLAGLAGGESYEQYF. In nucleotides, the CDR3 is TGTGCCAGCAGCTTAGCGGGACTAGCGGGAGGGGAGTCCTACGAGCAGTACTTC.

V is TRBV15 and J is TRBJ2-1; 10 positions agree with TRBD2. The germline V gene has CDR1 LNHNV and CDR2 YYDKDF (reference sequence). With V trimmed by 0 bases and J by 4 bases, 6 bases remained unmatched. The CDR3 is 17 residues long. This CDR3 is CATSRDGLAGVYNEQFF. In DNA form, the CDR3 reads TGTGCCACCAGCAGAGATGGGCTAGCGGGAGTTTACAATGAGCAGTTCTTC.

This chain connects TRBV5-1 to TRBJ1-2; D not resolved. Germline V lookup: CDR1 SGHRS, CDR2 YFSETQ. The V gene lost 0 bases and the J gene lost 6 bases, with 9 bases spanning the gap. CDR3 length: 13 amino acids. The CDR3 reads CASSLGAGNGYTF. In DNA, the CDR3 is TGCGCCAGCAGCTTGGGGGCGGGGAATGGCTACACCTTC. Complete variable domain (other parts from reference TRBV5-1 and TRBJ1-2): KAGVTQTPRYLIKTRGQQVTLSCSPISGHRSVSWYQQTPGQGLQFLFEYFSETQRNKGNFPGRFSGRQFSNSRSEMNVSTLELGDSALYLCASSLGAGNGYTFGSGTRLTVV.

The chain combines TRBV6-1 with TRBJ1-2, with D unresolved. V was clipped by 6 bases and J by 8 bases, with 19 bases between them. The CDR3 covers 14 residues. Germline CDR1 and CDR2: MNHNS and SASEGT. For the CDR3, the DNA is TGTGCCAGCAGCCGCTCGCGACCTCTGAGCGGCTACACCTTC. This gives the protein CASSRSRPLSGYTF.

The rearrangement uses TRBV19 and TRBJ2-3, with 8 bases fitting TRBD1. With V trimmed by 4 bases and J by 6 bases, 12 bases remained unmatched. The CDR3 totals 16 residues. Germline V lookup: CDR1 LNHDA, CDR2 SQIVND (reference sequence). The CDR3 DNA reads TGTGCCAGTAGTACCATCAACAGGGGGTTCAGGGATACGCAGTATTTT. It is translated as CASSTINRGFRDTQYF.

The chain couples TRBV5-1 to TRBJ2-3; D is perhaps TRBD1 (6 bases). Germline CDR1 SGHRS, CDR2 YFSETQ. This CDR3 is built from 15 residues. Trimming pared 0 bases from V and 4 bases from J, leaving 12 bases between. The CDR3 loop is CASSLVAGVADTQYF. The DNA for the CDR3 is TGCGCCAGCAGCTTGGTGGCAGGGGTGGCAGATACGCAGTATTTT. Supplemented by reference TRBV5-1 and TRBJ2-3, the full variable domain reads KAGVTQTPRYLIKTRGQQVTLSCSPISGHRSVSWYQQTPGQGLQFLFEYFSETQRNKGNFPGRFSGRQFSNSRSEMNVSTLELGDSALYLCASSLVAGVADTQYFGPGTRLTVL.

The rearrangement links TRBV14 to TRBJ2-1, with D perhaps matching TRBD1 (6 bases). Trimming took off 0 bases at V and 9 bases at J, with 9 bases between the two ends. Per germline, CDR1 SGHDN and CDR2 FVKESK. The CDR3 runs 13 residues. CDR3 sequence: CASSQDPGAEQFF. For the CDR3, the DNA is TGTGCCAGCAGCCAAGATCCAGGGGCTGAGCAGTTCTTC.

The V call is TRBV28, the J call TRBJ2-3; D is perhaps TRBD2 (5 bases). Trimming pared 4 bases from V and 2 bases from J, leaving 13 bases between. The germline V gene encodes CDR1 MDHEN and CDR2 SYDVKM. This CDR3 contains 15 residues. The chain's CDR3 is CASSSTKTLTDTQYF. CDR3 in DNA: TGTGCCAGCAGTTCGACTAAGACTCTCACAGATACGCAGTATTTT.

The chain has TRBV7-2 and TRBJ2-1, with a possible D match to TRBD1 (6 bases). Germline CDR1 SGHTA, CDR2 FQGNSA. CDR3 length equals 15 residues. Between the trimmed V and J ends, which lost 4 bases and 6 bases, there was a span of 16 bases. CDR3 DNA sequence: TGTGCCAGCAGCTCACCGGGCTTCAGGGGCAATGAGCAGTTCTTC. Its protein product is CASSSPGFRGNEQFF. The full variable domain, with the rest looked up from reference TRBV7-2 and TRBJ2-1, is GAGVSQSPSNKVTEKGKDVELRCDPISGHTALYWYRQSLGQGLEFLIYFQGNSAPDKSGLPSDRFSAERTGGSVSTLTIQRTQQEDSAVYLCASSSPGFRGNEQFFGPGTRLTVL.

The chain carries TRBV28 and TRBJ1-2, with D possibly being TRBD1 (5 bases). Germline V lookup: CDR1 MDHEN, CDR2 SYDVKM. V was clipped by 10 bases and J by 7 bases, with 25 bases between them. The CDR3 runs 15 residues. CDR3 nucleotides: TGTGCCATCCCGGAAACAAACCAGGGTGCGATTGGCTACACCTTC. Its translation is CAIPETNQGAIGYTF.

This clone was detected only a few times. This chain joins TRBV19 and TRBJ2-2, with 7 bases aligning to TRBD2. The J segment lost 6 bases and the V segment lost 5 bases, leaving 6 bases of the junction unmatched. There are 14 residues in the CDR3. In germline, CDR1 is LNHDA, CDR2 SQIVND (reference sequence). CDR3 amino acids: CASSLSTSAGELFF. As DNA, the CDR3 is TGTGCCAGTAGTCTCTCAACTAGCGCCGGGGAGCTGTTTTTT. The complete variable domain, with remaining parts taken from reference TRBV19 and TRBJ2-2, reads DGGITQSPKYLFRKEGQNVTLSCEQNLNHDAMYWYRQDPGQGLRLIYYSQIVNDFQKGDIAEGYSVSREKKESFPLTVTSAQKNPTAFYLCASSLSTSAGELFFGEGSRLTVL.

In regard to this clone: Sequence at one end of the junction differs from germline and may be a read error. For the CDR3, the DNA is TGTGCTAGCAGCTTTGAAGGTCGGGGGGACCAGCAGTTCTTC. Amino acids: CASSFEGRGDQQFF. The V gene is TRBV7-7, the J gene TRBJ2-1; 7 nucleotides align to TRBD2. Germline loops: CDR1 SSHAT, CDR2 FNYEAQ (reference sequence). CDR3 size: 14 residues.

V is TRBV19 and J is TRBJ2-2; unclear D gene. This CDR3 contains 15 residues. The germline V gene has CDR1 LNHDA and CDR2 SQIVND (reference sequence). V was pared by 1 base and J by 4 bases, with 10 bases between. CDR3 sequence: CASSIAPWSTGELFF. CDR3 DNA: TGTGCCAGTAGTATAGCCCCGTGGAGCACCGGGGAGCTGTTTTTT.

Note on this clone: Here the CDR3 omits its conserved ending phenylalanine or tryptophan, so a read error is the likely source. The chain uses TRBV28 and TRBJ2-7; D is undetermined. Germline V CDR1 and CDR2: MDHEN, SYDVKM. V was clipped by 3 bases and J by 2 bases, with 8 bases between them. This CDR3 spans 13 amino acids. The CDR3 coding sequence is TGTGCCAGCAGTTTTTTCATCGCCTACGAGCAGTACCTC. Its protein is CASSFFIAYEQYL.

This sequence joins TRBV2 and TRBJ1-2; D is unresolved. CDR3 size: 14 residues. V was clipped by 3 bases and J by 3 bases, with 11 bases between them. Germline CDR1 reads SNHLY; CDR2 reads FYNNEI. The CDR3 bases are TGTGCCAGCAGTGAGACTAGGGTTGACTATGGCTACACCTTC. Translation: CASSETRVDYGYTF.

The J gene is TRBJ1-5, the V gene TRBV4-1; 8 bases fit TRBD1. This CDR3 is 13 amino acids long. V was pared by 3 bases and J by 6 bases, with 1 base of the junction left unmatched. Germline CDR1 is MGHRA and CDR2 is YSYEKL. Here the CDR3 DNA reads TGCGCCAGCAGCCAGGACAGGGCTCAGCCCCAGCATTTT. Residues: CASSQDRAQPQHF.

The CDR3 protein is CSAEGANTEAFF. The CDR3 DNA is TGCAGCGCCGAAGGTGCGAACACTGAAGCTTTCTTT. The chain combines TRBV29-1 with TRBJ1-1; D remains ambiguous. The CDR3 is made up of 12 amino acids. Trimming removed 7 bases from V and 1 base from J, with 10 bases in between. Germline values: CDR1 SQVTM, CDR2 ANQGSEA.

The CDR3 here is CAISESFLGEDQPQHF. CDR3 nucleotides: TGTGCCATCAGTGAGTCGTTTCTCGGGGAAGATCAGCCCCAGCATTTT. The rearrangement joins TRBV10-3 to TRBJ1-5; unclear D gene. V was shortened by 0 bases and J by 5 bases, with 14 bases between the two germline ends. Germline V lookup: CDR1 ENHRY, CDR2 SYGVKD. CDR3 length equals 16 residues.

The V and J genes are TRBV28 and TRBJ1-1; D unresolved. From germline, CDR1 is MDHEN and CDR2 SYDVKM. V dropped 3 bases and J dropped 0 bases, with 5 bases sitting between them. This CDR3 contains 13 residues. The CDR3: CASSFFVNTEAFF. CDR3 nucleotides: TGTGCCAGCAGTTTTTTTGTGAACACTGAAGCTTTCTTT.

This chain joins TRBV29-1 and TRBJ1-5, with D hard to call. CDR1 is SQVTM and CDR2 is ANQGSEA in the germline V gene. Trimming removed 4 bases at V and 9 bases at J, with 16 bases between. CDR3 size: 13 residues. CDR3 region: CSVGASQQSPQHF. CDR3 nucleotides: TGCAGCGTTGGGGCCTCCCAGCAGTCGCCCCAGCATTTT.

V gene TRBV5-6 combines with J gene TRBJ2-1; D may be TRBD2 (6 bases). V was clipped by 3 bases and J by 4 bases, with 11 bases between them. Looked up from germline, CDR1 is SGHDT and CDR2 is YYEEEE. CDR3 length: 14 amino acids. The CDR3 region has the DNA TGTGCCAGCAGCTGGGGGACTGGGTACAATGAGCAGTTCTTC. Translating gives CASSWGTGYNEQFF.

V usage is TRBV7-8 and J usage is TRBJ2-7; TRBD2 is a possible D gene (6 bases). Germline CDR1 SGHVS, CDR2 FQNEAQ. The CDR3 is 12 residues long. With 5 bases removed from V and 7 bases from J, the gap between germline ends came to 12 bases. CDR3 sequence: CASSRPGVEQYF. DNA of the CDR3: TGTGCCAGCAGCCGACCGGGAGTGGAGCAGTACTTC.

The rearrangement links TRBV9 to TRBJ1-1, with 11 bases matching TRBD1. V shed 2 bases and J 5 bases; nucleotides not matched to a gene: 5. Germline V gene sequence: CDR1 SGDLS, CDR2 YYNGEE. The CDR3 covers 15 residues. The CDR3 sequence is CASSVGQGAVTEAFF. CDR3 nucleotide sequence: TGTGCCAGCAGCGTCGGACAGGGGGCGGTTACTGAAGCTTTCTTT.